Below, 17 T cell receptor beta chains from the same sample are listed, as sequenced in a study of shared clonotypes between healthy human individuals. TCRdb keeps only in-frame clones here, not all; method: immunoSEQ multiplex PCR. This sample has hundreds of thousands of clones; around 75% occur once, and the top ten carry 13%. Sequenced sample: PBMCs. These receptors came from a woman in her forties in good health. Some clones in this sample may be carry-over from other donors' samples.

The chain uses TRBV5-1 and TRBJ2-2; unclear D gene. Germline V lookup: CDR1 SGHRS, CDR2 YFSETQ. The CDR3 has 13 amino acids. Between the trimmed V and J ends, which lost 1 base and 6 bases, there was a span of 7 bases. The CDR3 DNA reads TGCGCCAGCAGCTTGATCCTAGCCGGGGAGCTGTTTTTT. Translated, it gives CASSLILAGELFF.

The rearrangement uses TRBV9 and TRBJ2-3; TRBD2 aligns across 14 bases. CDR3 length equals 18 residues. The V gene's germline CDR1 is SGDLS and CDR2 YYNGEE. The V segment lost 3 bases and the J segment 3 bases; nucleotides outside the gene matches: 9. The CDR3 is CASSASGTSGRRTDTQYF. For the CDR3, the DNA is TGTGCCAGCAGCGCATCCGGGACTAGCGGGAGAAGGACAGATACGCAGTATTTT.

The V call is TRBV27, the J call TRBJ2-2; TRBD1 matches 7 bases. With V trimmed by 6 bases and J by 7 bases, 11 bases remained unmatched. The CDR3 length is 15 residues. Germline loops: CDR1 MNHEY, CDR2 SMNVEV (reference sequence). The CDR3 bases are TGTGCCAGCAGGGGCCGGGACAGTCCTGGCGGGGAGCTGTTTTTT. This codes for CASRGRDSPGGELFF.

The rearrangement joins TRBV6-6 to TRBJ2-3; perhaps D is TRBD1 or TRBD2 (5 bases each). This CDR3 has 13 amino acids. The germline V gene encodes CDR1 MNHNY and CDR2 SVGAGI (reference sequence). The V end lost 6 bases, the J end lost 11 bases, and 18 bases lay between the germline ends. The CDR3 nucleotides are TGTGCCAGCAGCGGGACCGCGGAAGTAGAGCAGTATTTT. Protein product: CASSGTAEVEQYF.

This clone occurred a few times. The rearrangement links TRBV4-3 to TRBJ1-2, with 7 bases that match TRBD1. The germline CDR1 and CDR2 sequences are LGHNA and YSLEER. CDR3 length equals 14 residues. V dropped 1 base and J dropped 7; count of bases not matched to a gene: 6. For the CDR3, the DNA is TGCGCCAGCAGCCAAGTATCTCGGGACAGTGGCTACACCTTC. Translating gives CASSQVSRDSGYTF.

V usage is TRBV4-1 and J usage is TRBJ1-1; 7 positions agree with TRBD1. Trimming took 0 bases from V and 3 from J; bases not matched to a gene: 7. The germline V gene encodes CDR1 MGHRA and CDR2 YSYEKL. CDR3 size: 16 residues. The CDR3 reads CASSQERTGVDTEAFF. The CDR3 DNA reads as TGCGCCAGCAGCCAAGAGAGAACAGGGGTGGACACTGAAGCTTTCTTT.

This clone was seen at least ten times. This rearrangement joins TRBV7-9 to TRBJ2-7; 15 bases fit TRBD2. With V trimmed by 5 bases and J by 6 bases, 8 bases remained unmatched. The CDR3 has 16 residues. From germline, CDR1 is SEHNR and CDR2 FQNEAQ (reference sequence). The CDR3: CASSRSGLAGGSEQYF. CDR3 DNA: TGTGCCAGCAGCCGATCGGGACTAGCGGGAGGATCCGAGCAGTACTTC.

CDR3 coding DNA: TGTGCCAGCAGCTTAATGCGGGGAGGGGGCCAAGAGACCCAGTACTTC. Its protein is CASSLMRGGGQETQYF. The rearrangement links TRBV11-3 to TRBJ2-5, with D possibly matching TRBD2 (7 bases). Trimming removed 2 bases from V and 1 base from J, with 14 bases in between. CDR1 and CDR2 from the germline V gene are SGHNT and YENEEA. This CDR3 spans 16 amino acids.

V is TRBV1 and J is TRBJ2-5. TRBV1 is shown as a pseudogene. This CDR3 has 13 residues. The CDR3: CTSSQGDQETQYF. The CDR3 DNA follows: TGCACCAGCAGCCAAGGGGACCAAGAGACCCAGTACTTC.

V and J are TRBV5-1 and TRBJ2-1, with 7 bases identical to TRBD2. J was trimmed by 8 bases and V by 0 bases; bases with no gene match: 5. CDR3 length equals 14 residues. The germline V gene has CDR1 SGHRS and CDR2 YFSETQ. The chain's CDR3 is CASSLEAGRHEQFF. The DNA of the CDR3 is TGCGCCAGCAGCTTGGAAGCGGGAAGGCATGAGCAGTTCTTC.

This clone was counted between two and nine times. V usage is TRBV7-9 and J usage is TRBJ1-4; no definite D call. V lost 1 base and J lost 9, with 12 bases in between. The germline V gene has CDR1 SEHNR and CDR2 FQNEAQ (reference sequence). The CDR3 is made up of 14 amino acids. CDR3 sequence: CASSLDGGNQKLFF. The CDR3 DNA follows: TGTGCCAGCAGCTTAGACGGCGGCAACCAAAAACTGTTTTTT.

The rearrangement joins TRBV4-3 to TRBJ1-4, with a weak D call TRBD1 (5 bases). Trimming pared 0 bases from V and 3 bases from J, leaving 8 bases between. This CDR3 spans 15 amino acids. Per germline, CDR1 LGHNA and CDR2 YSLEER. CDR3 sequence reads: CASSQDTGANEKLFF. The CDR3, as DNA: TGCGCCAGCAGCCAAGATACAGGAGCTAATGAAAAACTGTTTTTT.

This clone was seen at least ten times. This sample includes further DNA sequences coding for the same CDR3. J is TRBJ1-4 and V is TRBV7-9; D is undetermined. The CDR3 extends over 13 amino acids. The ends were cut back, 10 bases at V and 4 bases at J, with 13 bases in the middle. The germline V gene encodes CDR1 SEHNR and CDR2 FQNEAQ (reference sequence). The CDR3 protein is CATNEGFNEKLFF. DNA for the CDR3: TGTGCCACAAACGAGGGCTTTAATGAAAAACTGTTTTTT.

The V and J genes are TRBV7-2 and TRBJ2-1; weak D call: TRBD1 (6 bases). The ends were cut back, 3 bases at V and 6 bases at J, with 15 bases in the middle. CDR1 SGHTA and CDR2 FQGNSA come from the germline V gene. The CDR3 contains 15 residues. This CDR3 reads CASSFGTPSGNEQFF. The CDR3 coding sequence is TGTGCCAGCAGCTTCGGGACACCCTCCGGCAATGAGCAGTTCTTC.

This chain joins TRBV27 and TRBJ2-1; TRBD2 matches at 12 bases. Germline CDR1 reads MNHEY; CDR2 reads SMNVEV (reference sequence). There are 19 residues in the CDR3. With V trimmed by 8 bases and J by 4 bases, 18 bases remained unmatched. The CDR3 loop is CASRRLAGVPALIYNEQFF. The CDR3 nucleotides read TGTGCCAGCCGTCGACTAGCGGGAGTCCCCGCTCTTATATACAATGAGCAGTTCTTC.

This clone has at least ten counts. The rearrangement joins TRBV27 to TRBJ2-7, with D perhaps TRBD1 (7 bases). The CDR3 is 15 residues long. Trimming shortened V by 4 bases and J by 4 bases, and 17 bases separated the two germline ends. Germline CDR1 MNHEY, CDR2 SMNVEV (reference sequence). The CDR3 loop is CASSSRGGGGYEQYF. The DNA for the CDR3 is TGTGCCAGCAGTTCGCGTGGAGGGGGCGGGTACGAGCAGTACTTC.

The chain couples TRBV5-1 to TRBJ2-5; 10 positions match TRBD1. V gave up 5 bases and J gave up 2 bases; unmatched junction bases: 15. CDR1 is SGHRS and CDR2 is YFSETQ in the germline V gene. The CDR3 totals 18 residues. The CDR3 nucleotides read TGCGCCAGCAGTTATCCTCGAGGACAGGGGGGTGAACAAGAGACCCAGTACTTC. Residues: CASSYPRGQGGEQETQYF.